The rows below give T cell receptor beta chains drawn from one sample of a study of beta chain features in type 1 diabetes. TCRdb's copy holds only in-frame clones and misses some; the assay was immunoSEQ multiplex PCR. The sample lists 280,000 or so clones, about 15% occurring once. The sample comprised naive CD4+ T cells from blood. These receptor sequences come from a man younger than 35 with type 1 diabetes. Each CDR3 is given with its conserved first and last residue. The D gene is left open where the match is weak. Clone size is stated in some rows and not others, as once, few, many or a class when expanded.

cdr3_length	v_call	d_call	j_call	clone_size	cdr3_aa	cdr3_nt
14	TRBV28	TRBD1	TRBJ1-5	.	CASSWGQNNQPQHF	TGTGCCAGCAGTTGGGGACAGAACAATCAGCCCCAGCATTTT
13	TRBV7-2	TRBD1	TRBJ1-1	.	CASSRSGGTEAFF	TGTGCCAGCAGCAGATCAGGGGGCACTGAAGCTTTCTTT
15	TRBV6-5	.	TRBJ2-1	.	CASSYSAGSYNEQFF	TGTGCCAGCAGTTATAGTGCAGGGTCCTACAATGAGCAGTTCTTC
13	TRBV6-6	.	TRBJ2-5	.	CASSPGQEETQYF	TGTGCCAGCAGCCCAGGACAAGAAGAGACCCAGTACTTC
13	TRBV28	TRBD2	TRBJ2-1	.	CASSYTSGVEQFF	TGTGCCAGCAGTTATACTAGCGGGGTTGAGCAGTTCTTC
12	TRBV7-2	.	TRBJ2-7	.	CASSQRTDEQYF	TGTGCCAGCAGCCAGAGGACAGACGAGCAGTACTTC
16	TRBV29-1	TRBD1	TRBJ1-1	few	CSVPGTGNKGNTEAFF	TGCAGCGTTCCCGGGACAGGAAACAAAGGGAACACTGAAGCTTTCTTT
16	TRBV30	.	TRBJ1-2	few	CAWSALPGAKGYGYTF	TGTGCCTGGAGTGCCCTCCCTGGGGCGAAGGGCTATGGCTACACCTTC
15	TRBV7-9	.	TRBJ2-3	.	CASTLGGTGTDTQYF	TGTGCCAGCACCCTCGGAGGGACCGGCACAGATACGCAGTATTTT
16	TRBV18	.	TRBJ2-5	.	CASSPRPFDRQETQYF	TGTGCCAGCTCACCACGTCCTTTTGACAGGCAAGAGACCCAGTACTTC
13	TRBV18	.	TRBJ1-2	few	CASSESKTGAYTF	TGTGCCAGCTCAGAGTCTAAAACAGGAGCCTACACCTTC
14	TRBV2	TRBD1	TRBJ2-7	.	CASKDRTTTYEQYF	TGTGCCAGCAAGGACAGGACGACTACCTACGAGCAGTACTTC
13	TRBV6-6	TRBD1	TRBJ2-7	.	CASSRDRTYEQYF	TGTGCCAGCTCCCGGGACAGGACCTACGAGCAGTACTTC
16	TRBV28	TRBD1	TRBJ2-5	few	CASSTPATGLAETQYF	TGTGCCAGCAGTACGCCGGCGACAGGGTTAGCAGAGACCCAGTACTTC
14	TRBV6-5	.	TRBJ2-1	few	CASSTGGSYNEQFF	TGTGCCAGCAGCACTGGAGGTTCCTACAATGAGCAGTTCTTC
14	TRBV7-2	.	TRBJ2-3	few	CASSLALGADTQYF	TGTGCCAGCAGCTTAGCGCTAGGGGCAGATACGCAGTATTTT
13	TRBV11-2	.	TRBJ2-2	.	CASKGEKTGELFF	TGTGCCAGCAAGGGGGAAAAAACCGGGGAGCTGTTTTTT
15	TRBV25-1	.	TRBJ2-1	few	CASSERCLVYNEQFF	TGTGCCAGCAGTGAACGGTGCCTAGTCTACAATGAGCAGTTCTTC
13	TRBV30	.	TRBJ2-3	.	CAWSWLSTDTQYF	TGTGCCTGGAGCTGGCTTAGCACAGATACGCAGTATTTT
15	TRBV28	.	TRBJ2-7	few	CASSPADRSSYEQYF	TGTGCCAGCAGTCCAGCCGACAGGAGCTCCTACGAGCAGTACTTC
14	TRBV28	.	TRBJ1-5	few	CASRNTGYLEPQHF	TGTGCCAGCCGAAACACGGGGTATTTGGAGCCCCAGCATTTT
14	TRBV5-4	.	TRBJ2-7	few	CASRKDTGSYEQYF	TGTGCCAGCAGGAAAGACACCGGCTCCTACGAGCAGTACTTC
16	TRBV28	TRBD1	TRBJ2-1	.	CASSLTPGTGYNEQFF	TGTGCCAGCAGTCTCACCCCCGGGACAGGGTACAATGAGCAGTTCTTC
12	TRBV30	.	TRBJ2-7	.	CAWRGDMYEQYF	TGTGCCTGGAGGGGAGACATGTACGAGCAGTACTTC
15	TRBV7-9	.	TRBJ1-2	.	CASSLATAPNYGYTF	TGTGCCAGCAGCTTAGCGACAGCGCCGAACTATGGCTACACCTTC
16	TRBV7-6	TRBD1	TRBJ2-7	.	CASSTRQGSSSYEQYF	TGTGCCAGCAGCACTCGACAGGGGTCTTCCTCCTACGAGCAGTACTTC
14	TRBV30	.	TRBJ1-5	few	CAWSAVTGNQPQHF	TGTGCCTGGAGTGCTGTCACAGGGAATCAGCCCCAGCATTTT
17	TRBV30	TRBD2	TRBJ2-7	few	CAWSVSRTSTRGGEQYF	TGTGCCTGGAGTGTCTCCAGGACTAGCACCCGAGGGGGTGAGCAGTACTTC
14	TRBV9	.	TRBJ2-6	.	CASSVAIGANVLTF	TGTGCCAGCAGCGTAGCCATTGGGGCCAACGTCCTGACTTTC
11	TRBV20-1	.	TRBJ2-7	.	CSARGKREQYF	TGCAGTGCTAGAGGAAAGCGAGAGCAGTACTTC
15	TRBV9	TRBD2	TRBJ2-5	.	CASSPGGTDQETQYF	TGTGCCAGCAGCCCGGGGGGGACGGATCAAGAGACCCAGTACTTC
14	TRBV9	.	TRBJ1-1	.	CASSVALGGTEAFF	TGTGCCAGCAGCGTAGCTCTGGGAGGCACTGAAGCTTTCTTT
12	TRBV5-4	.	TRBJ2-1	.	CASSTEWDEQFF	TGTGCCAGCAGCACGGAGTGGGATGAGCAGTTCTTC
14	TRBV19	.	TRBJ2-3	.	CASRERAGGDTQYF	TGTGCCAGTAGGGAGCGGGCGGGCGGCGATACGCAGTATTTT
14	TRBV4-1	TRBD2	TRBJ2-5	few	CASSQDPGGETQYF	TGCGCCAGCAGCCAAGATCCGGGGGGGGAGACCCAGTACTTC
15	TRBV19	.	TRBJ1-2	few	CASTPLPGQKYGYTF	TGTGCCAGTACCCCACTCCCCGGACAGAAGTATGGCTACACCTTC
17	TRBV7-9	.	TRBJ1-5	.	CASSLAGFDSPNQPQHF	TGTGCCAGCAGCTTGGCAGGCTTTGACAGCCCCAATCAGCCCCAGCATTTT
12	TRBV6-1	TRBD2	TRBJ2-1	few	CASSRGGTEQFF	TGTGCCAGCAGTAGGGGAGGGACTGAGCAGTTCTTC
12	TRBV28	.	TRBJ1-1	few	CASDTGWSEAFF	TGTGCCAGCGATACAGGGTGGAGTGAAGCTTTCTTT
12	TRBV7-9	TRBD1	TRBJ1-2	few	CASSDRGDGYTF	TGTGCCAGCAGCGACAGGGGAGATGGCTACACCTTC